This TCR beta chain was captured in a study of monozygotic twins with inflammatory bowel disease. Findings of the study overall: Researchers were unable to tell different T cell subtypes apart. Twins with IBD had fewer clonotypes in common with others than healthy twins, particularly during disease activity.

Note on this clonotype: Its antigen is not identified.

Template switching incorporated UMIs with a 6-nucleotide sample barcode. With about 15 and 9 cycles respectively, two nested PCRs were carried out on TCRalpha and TCRbeta cDNA. TCRdb reprocessed the 5' RACE reads, with one entry per CDR3 protein and no DNA. The sample totals 150,000 to 200,000 distinct CDR3 sequences; its top ten clones hold 6% to 9.5%. The TCR sequence derives from a human donor with ulcerative colitis or Crohn's disease, or a healthy co-twin of an affected twin (not recorded which). Sequenced sample: blood.

The CDR3: CASSRDPTDTQYF. The rearrangement uses TRBV7-2 and TRBJ2-3. The CDR3 sequence is 13 residues long. The germline gives CDR1 SGHTA, CDR2 FQGNSA.